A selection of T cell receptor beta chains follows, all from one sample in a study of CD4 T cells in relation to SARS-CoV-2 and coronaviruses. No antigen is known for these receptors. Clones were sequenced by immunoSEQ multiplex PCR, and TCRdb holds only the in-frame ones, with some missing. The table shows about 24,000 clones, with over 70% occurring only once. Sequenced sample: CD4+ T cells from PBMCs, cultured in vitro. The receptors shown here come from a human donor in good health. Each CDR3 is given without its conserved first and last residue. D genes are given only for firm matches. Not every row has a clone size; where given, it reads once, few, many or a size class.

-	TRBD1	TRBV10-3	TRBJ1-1	AIRKDRGRTEAF
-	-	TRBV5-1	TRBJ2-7	ASSLGSLDGAYEQY
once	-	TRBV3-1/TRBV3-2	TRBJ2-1	ASSQVGRGRLEQF
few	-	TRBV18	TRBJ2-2	ASSLKKQYTNTGELF
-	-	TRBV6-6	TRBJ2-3	ASSYSRGWADTQY
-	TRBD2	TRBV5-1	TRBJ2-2	ASSPGLARSNTGELF
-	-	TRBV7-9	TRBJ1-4	ASSPGTLEGEKLF
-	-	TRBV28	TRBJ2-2	ASIQGRTGELF
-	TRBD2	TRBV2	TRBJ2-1	ASNQLAGVNNEQF
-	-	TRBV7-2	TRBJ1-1	ASSSDRTYTEAF
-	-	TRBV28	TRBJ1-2	ASSFEGWRTNYGYT
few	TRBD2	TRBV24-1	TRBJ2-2	ATSDLAGDTGELF
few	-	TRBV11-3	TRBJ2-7	ASSRTGEEQY
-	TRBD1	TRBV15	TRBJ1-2	ATSRRDRVYGYT
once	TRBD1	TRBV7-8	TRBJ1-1	ASSAMDRGNTEAF
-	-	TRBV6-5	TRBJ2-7	ASSHDPGPSYEQY
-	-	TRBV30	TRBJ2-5	AWMSLEETQY
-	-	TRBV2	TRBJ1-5	ASSGGGDTTNQPQH
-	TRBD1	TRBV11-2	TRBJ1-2	ASSRGQGGIYGYT
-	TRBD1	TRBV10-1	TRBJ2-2	ASSARQGTGELF
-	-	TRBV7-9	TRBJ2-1	ASSLGFQGFHNEQF
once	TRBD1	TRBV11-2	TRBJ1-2	ASSYNRGGYGYT
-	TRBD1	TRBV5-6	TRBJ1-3	ASNGQDGNTIY